This record covers a single TCR beta chain. This sample was included in a study of blood T cell repertoires in COVID-19. Study background: T cells, B-cell-depleted T cells, or PBMCs provided the cDNA or gDNA that served as material.

Methods used by the authors: Using reference gene primer amplification, nucleated cell counts were estimated. Sequenced by immunoSEQ multiplex PCR; TCRdb stores in-frame clones only, minus some. V, J and clone size derive from that table, while D and trimming were established from the DNA sequence. This table holds approximately 380,000 clones, around 85% found once. This CDR3 spans 14 amino acids. From germline, CDR1 is GTSNPN and CDR2 SVGIG (reference sequence). V lost 8 bases and J lost 4, with 17 bases in between. The sequence was collected from a woman younger than 35 with acute or convalescent COVID-19. This rearrangement joins TRBV30 to TRBJ1-4; the D is unclear. The sample consisted of peripheral blood. CDR3 nucleotide sequence: TGTGCCCTACTAATTGACCGGAATAATGAAAAACTGTTTTTT. This sequence encodes CALLIDRNNEKLFF.